The sequence of this TCR beta chain was determined in a study of tumor and adjacent non-tumor tissue in lung cancer (dated by TCRdb to the late 2010s). Broadly, across the study: Patients with adenocarcinoma (around 13), squamous cell carcinoma (2) and small cell lung cancer (1) were included in the cohort. Using bulk TCRbeta repertoires from roughly 14 lung cancer patients, the study set lung tumor tissue side by side with matched distant non-tumor lung tissue. The approximately 15 enrolled patients, of whom around 10 were men and 5 were women, were aged about 30 to 80 years and were diagnosed with TNM stage I to III disease. TCRbeta CDR3 sequencing was performed on 30 to 35 paired specimens, with one tumor sample and one normal lung sample collected per patient. Sequencing produced about 130,000,000 productive TCRbeta reads in total, an average of about 4 million reads per sample.

The CDR3 covers 15 residues, taking in both the cysteine and the phenylalanine. The only DNA kept is the CDR3, 45 bases in frame from the first base. Per the germline V gene, SGHVS is the CDR1 and FQNEAQ is the CDR2. Libraries were constructed by multiplex PCR. TCRdb shows the sequencer as Illumina HiSeq 2500. TCRbeta libraries were built by three rounds of nested PCR using primers (Table S4), following protocols modified from ARM-PCR. PCR products of 200-500 bp were gel-excised and purified with the QIAquick gel extraction kit before sequencing. Under the source paper's analysis protocol: Trimmomatic was used to clean the reads, FLASH was used to merge the reads into complete CDR3 sequences, and MiTCR was used to assign the reads to V(D)J germline segments. Clonal diversity was computed as the inverse Simpson's index with VDJtools. A read counted as productive if the sequence was in-frame and lacked a premature stop codon. TCRdb reran the public reads through fastp at Q25 and MiXCR, keeping productive beta chains. All rows with the same CDR3 protein become a single entry with the most common DNA and genes. The V and J calls follow TCRdb's processing rather than the paper's. This sample holds approximately 80,000 distinct CDR3 sequences; roughly 80% were observed only once. The top ten constitute approximately 55% of the sample.

Study-wide findings and limitations: Because peripheral blood was not sequenced, blood TCRbeta repertoires in the lung cancer patients of the study were not examined. Tumor tissue showed significantly higher TCR diversity (inverse Simpson) than normal lung tissue, at about 400 vs 150 (P = 0.0075, Mann-Whitney U test). The sequencing platform is not named in the methods, and unique molecular identifiers are not mentioned. The cohort had only around 14 patients, and the authors noted that larger samples and more detailed clinical data are needed. The top 100 clones accounted for a significantly larger cumulative portion of the repertoire in normal lung than in tumor tissue. Younger patients had significantly higher TCR diversity, and higher tumor TCR diversity was associated with shorter overall and disease-free survival.

RNA was isolated from bulk, unsorted tissue, and RNA quality was assessed with a NanoDrop ND-1000 and an Agilent 2100. The normal lung samples consisted of distant non-tumor tissue collected more than 3 cm from the tumor edge. The donors were newly diagnosed lung cancer patients admitted for thoracic surgery in China from August to November 2014 who had not received prior chemotherapy. The study excluded patients who had received radiotherapy or chemotherapy before or who had another cancer at the same time. Pieces of surgical tissue measuring roughly 1-2.2 cm3 were kept in RNAlater solution and held at -80 degrees C until needed. This clonotype was seen a single time. It lacks a known antigen. A much larger clone differs from this one at a single base, so this may be a read error.

The origin of this receptor is a man aged 60 to 75 with non-small cell lung cancer. The specimen sequenced was distant non-tumor lung tissue. The chain was built from TRBV7-8 and TRBJ2-1, with TRBD2 as a weak D call on 6 bases. The nucleotide sequence is given as TGTGCCAGCAGTTCCCCCGGGGGAGCCTACCATGAGCAGTTCTTC. This gives the protein CASSSPGGAYHEQFF.